This passage covers 7 T cell receptor beta chains from one sample sequenced in a study of OX40 agonist ivuxolimab in advanced cancers. Clones were sequenced by immunoSEQ multiplex PCR, and TCRdb holds only the in-frame ones, with some missing. The sample lists under 100,000 clones, approximately 80% occurring once. This sample comprised CD4+ or CD8+ T cells sorted from blood, obtained in a trial of the OX40 agonist ivuxolimab. These receptors all come from an adult with an advanced solid tumor such as melanoma, head and neck, liver or kidney cancer.

The genes are TRBV4-2 and TRBJ1-5; D ambiguous. Trimming left V 1 base short and J 0 bases short, with 4 bases between. This CDR3 region has 14 residues. The germline gives CDR1 LGHNA, CDR2 YNFKEQ. CDR3 nucleotide sequence: TGTGCCAGCAGCCAAGGGACTAGCAATCAGCCCCAGCATTTT. Amino acids: CASSQGTSNQPQHF.

The table lists this clone with a count of one. This sequence joins TRBV7-2 and TRBJ2-7; possible D gene TRBD2, 5 bases. Germline assignment: CDR1 SGHTA and CDR2 FQGNSA. This CDR3 is built from 13 residues. V lost 5 bases and J 6 bases, leaving 14 bases between the germline ends. In DNA, the CDR3 is TGTGCCAGCAGCCGAGACGGGGTCAGCGAGCAGTACTTC. Translated: CASSRDGVSEQYF. Combining the CDR3 with reference TRBV7-2 and TRBJ2-7 gives the whole variable domain GAGVSQSPSNKVTEKGKDVELRCDPISGHTALYWYRQSLGQGLEFLIYFQGNSAPDKSGLPSDRFSAERTGGSVSTLTIQRTQQEDSAVYLCASSRDGVSEQYFGPGTRLTVT.

The chain joins TRBV18 to TRBJ1-1; the D gene is possibly TRBD1 (6 bases). The length of the CDR3 is 17 residues. Germline V gene data show CDR1 as KGHSH and CDR2 as LQKENI. The V and J ends lost 3 bases and 0 bases respectively, with 17 bases between them. The DNA of the CDR3 is TGTGCCAGCTCACCCGCAGAAAAGACAGGAATGAACACTGAAGCTTTCTTT. Its translation: CASSPAEKTGMNTEAFF. The full variable domain, rest sourced from reference TRBV18 and TRBJ1-1, is NAGVMQNPRHLVRRRGQEARLRCSPMKGHSHVYWYRQLPEEGLKFMVYLQKENIIDESGMPKERFSAEFPKEGPSILRIQQVVRGDSAAYFCASSPAEKTGMNTEAFFGQGTRLTVV.

The chain joins TRBV7-3 to TRBJ2-1, with a weak D call TRBD2 (7 bases). Trimming left V 4 bases short and J 7 bases short, with 17 bases between. This CDR3 comprises 15 residues. CDR1 is SGHTA and CDR2 is FQGTGA in the germline V gene. In DNA form, the CDR3 reads TGTGCCAGCAGCTCCAGGCAGGGGAGGGTGAATGAGCAGTTCTTC. This codes for CASSSRQGRVNEQFF.

The gene calls are TRBV2 and TRBJ2-7; the D is unclear. Per germline, CDR1 SNHLY and CDR2 FYNNEI. This CDR3 comprises 12 residues. Trimming removed 5 bases at V and 3 bases at J, with 8 bases between. The CDR3 nucleotides are TGTGCCAGCAGTTCGACACTCTACGAGCAGTACTTC. It encodes CASSSTLYEQYF. Looking up the rest from reference TRBV2 and TRBJ2-7 gives the full variable domain: EPEVTQTPSHQVTQMGQEVILRCVPISNHLYFYWYRQILGQKVEFLVSFYNNEISEKSEIFDDQFSVERPDGSNFTLKIRSTKLEDSAMYFCASSSTLYEQYFGPGTRLTVT.

This chain uses TRBV7-2 with TRBJ1-5; TRBD1 matches at 10 bases. CDR1 is SGHTA, CDR2 FQGNSA, per germline. The CDR3 has 16 amino acids. V dropped 5 bases and J dropped 5; count of bases not matched to a gene: 9. CDR3 coding DNA: TGTGCCAGCAGCCCAGGGACAGGGGTGGTTGATCAGCCCCAGCATTTT. It is translated as CASSPGTGVVDQPQHF.

This sequence joins TRBV5-6 and TRBJ2-4; the D gene could be TRBD1 or TRBD2 (7 bases each). Per the germline V gene, CDR1 is SGHDT and CDR2 is YYEEEE. The CDR3 is 17 residues long. V was clipped by 4 bases and J by 0 bases, with 17 bases between them. The CDR3 loop is CASSPTGEGLAKNIQYF. DNA of the CDR3: TGTGCCAGCAGCCCTACAGGGGAGGGATTAGCCAAAAACATTCAGTACTTC.